What follows describes a single T cell receptor (beta chain). This entry comes from a study of blood T cell repertoires in COVID-19. The overall study: Researchers got acute and convalescent COVID-19 samples from the United States, Italy and Spain. Sources were T cells, B-cell-depleted T cells, or PBMCs; the material itself was cDNA or gDNA.

Trimming removed 5 bases from V and 3 bases from J, with 11 bases in between. Germline CDR1 MNHEY, CDR2 SMNVEV (reference sequence). The CDR3 is made up of 14 amino acids. Source study methods: Estimated nucleated cell counts came from reference gene primer amplification. Measured with immunoSEQ multiplex PCR; TCRdb has only the in-frame clones, and not every one. The D gene and trimming were derived from the DNA, and the V and J assignments and clone size from that table. The repertoire holds roughly 180,000 clones, with 70% to 90% as singletons. J is TRBJ1-3 and V is TRBV27; TRBD1 might be the D (5 bases). This receptor was obtained from a woman between 25 and 40 years old with acute or convalescent COVID-19. The sequenced material came from peripheral blood. The CDR3 DNA follows: TGTGCCAGCAGTAAGGCGGGGCTTGGAAACACCATATATTTT. It is translated as CASSKAGLGNTIYF.